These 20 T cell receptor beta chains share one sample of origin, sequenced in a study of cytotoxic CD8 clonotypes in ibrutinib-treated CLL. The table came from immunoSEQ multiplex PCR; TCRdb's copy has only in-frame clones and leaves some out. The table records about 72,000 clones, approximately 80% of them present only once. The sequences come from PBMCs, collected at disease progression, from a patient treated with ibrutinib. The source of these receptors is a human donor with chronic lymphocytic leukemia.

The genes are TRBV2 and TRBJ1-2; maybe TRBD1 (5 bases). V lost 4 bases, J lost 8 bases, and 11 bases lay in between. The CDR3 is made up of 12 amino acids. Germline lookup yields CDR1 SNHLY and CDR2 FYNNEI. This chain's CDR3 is CASSAGTRGYTF. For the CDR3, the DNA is TGTGCCAGCAGTGCCGGGACTCGCGGCTACACCTTC.

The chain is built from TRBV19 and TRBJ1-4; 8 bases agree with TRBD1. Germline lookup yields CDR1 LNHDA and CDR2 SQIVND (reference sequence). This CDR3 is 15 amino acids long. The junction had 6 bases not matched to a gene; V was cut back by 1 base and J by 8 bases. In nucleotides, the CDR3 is TGTGCCAGTAGTATAGGTGGCAGGGGGCAAGAAAAACTGTTTTTT. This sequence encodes CASSIGGRGQEKLFF.

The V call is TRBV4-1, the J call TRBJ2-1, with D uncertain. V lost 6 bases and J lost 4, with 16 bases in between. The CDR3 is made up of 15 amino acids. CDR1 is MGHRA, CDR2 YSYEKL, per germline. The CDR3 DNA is TGCGCCAGCAGTCCCGGAAGGGCTCGTTACAATGAGCAGTTCTTC. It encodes CASSPGRARYNEQFF.

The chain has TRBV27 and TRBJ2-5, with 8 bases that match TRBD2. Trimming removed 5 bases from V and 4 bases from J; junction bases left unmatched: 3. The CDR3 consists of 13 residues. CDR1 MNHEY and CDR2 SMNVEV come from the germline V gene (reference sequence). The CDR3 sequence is CASSRGLAETQYF. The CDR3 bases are TGTGCCAGCAGTCGAGGACTAGCAGAGACCCAGTACTTC.

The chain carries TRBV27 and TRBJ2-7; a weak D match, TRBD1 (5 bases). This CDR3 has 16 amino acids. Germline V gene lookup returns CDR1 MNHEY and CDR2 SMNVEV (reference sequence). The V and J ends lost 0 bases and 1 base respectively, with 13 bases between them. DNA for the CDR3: TGTGCCAGCAGTTTATCTGCAGGGATCGGGTCCTACGAGCAGTACTTC. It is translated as CASSLSAGIGSYEQYF.

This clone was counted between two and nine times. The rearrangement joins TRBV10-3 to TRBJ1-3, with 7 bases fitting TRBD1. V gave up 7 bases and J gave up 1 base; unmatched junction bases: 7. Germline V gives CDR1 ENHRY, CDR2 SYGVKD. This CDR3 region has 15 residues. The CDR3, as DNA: TGTGCCATCACTAGACAGGGTAATTCTGGAAACACCATATATTTT. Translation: CAITRQGNSGNTIYF.

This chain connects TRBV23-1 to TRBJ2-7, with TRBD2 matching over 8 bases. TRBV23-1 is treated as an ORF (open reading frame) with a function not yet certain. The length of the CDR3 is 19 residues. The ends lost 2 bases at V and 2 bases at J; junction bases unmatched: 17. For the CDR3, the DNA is TGCGCCAGCAGTCAACCCCTCGGGGGGGTGGGACGGGCAACCTACGAGCAGTACTTC. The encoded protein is CASSQPLGGVGRATYEQYF.

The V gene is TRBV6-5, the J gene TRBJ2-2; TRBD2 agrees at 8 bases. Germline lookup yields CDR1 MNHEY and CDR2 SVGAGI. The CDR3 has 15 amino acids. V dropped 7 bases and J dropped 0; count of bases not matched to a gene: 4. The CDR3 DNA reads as TGTGCCAGCACCGTACTAGCGGCGAACACCGGGGAGCTGTTTTTT. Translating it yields CASTVLAANTGELFF.

The CDR3 bases are TGTGCCAGCAGTGAGGATGGGGAGTCGGGTGAGCAGTACTTC. This encodes CASSEDGESGEQYF. This chain joins TRBV6-4 and TRBJ2-7; D may be TRBD2 (5 bases). With 3 bases removed from V and 7 bases from J, the gap between germline ends came to 16 bases. Germline CDR1 is MRHNA and CDR2 is SNTAGT. The CDR3 sequence is 14 residues long.

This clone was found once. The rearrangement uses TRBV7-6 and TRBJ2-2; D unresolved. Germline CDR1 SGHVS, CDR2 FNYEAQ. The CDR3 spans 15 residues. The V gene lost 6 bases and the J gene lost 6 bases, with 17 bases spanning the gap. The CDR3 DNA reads TGTGCCAGCAGTTCAGCCGGCAGGCTCCCCGGGGAGCTGTTTTTT. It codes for CASSSAGRLPGELFF.

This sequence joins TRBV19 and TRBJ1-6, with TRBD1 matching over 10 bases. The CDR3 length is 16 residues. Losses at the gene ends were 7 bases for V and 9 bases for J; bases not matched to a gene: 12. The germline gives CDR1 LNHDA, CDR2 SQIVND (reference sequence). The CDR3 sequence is CASTDPRDRGFSPLHF. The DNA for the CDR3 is TGTGCCAGTACCGACCCGCGGGACAGGGGATTTTCACCCCTCCACTTT.

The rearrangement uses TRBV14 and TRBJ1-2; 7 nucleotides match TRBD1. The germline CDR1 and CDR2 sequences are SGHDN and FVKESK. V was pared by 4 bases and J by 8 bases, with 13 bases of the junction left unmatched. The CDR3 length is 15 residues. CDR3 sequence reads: CASSLRTGPGGGYTF. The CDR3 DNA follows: TGTGCCAGCAGCCTCCGGACAGGCCCCGGGGGGGGCTACACCTTC.

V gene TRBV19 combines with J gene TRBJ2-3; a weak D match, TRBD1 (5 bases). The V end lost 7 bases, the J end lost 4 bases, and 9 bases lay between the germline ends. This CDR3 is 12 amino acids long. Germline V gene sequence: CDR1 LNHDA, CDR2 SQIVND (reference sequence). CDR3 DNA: TGTGCCAGTACGAGCAGGGCAGATACGCAGTATTTT. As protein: CASTSRADTQYF.

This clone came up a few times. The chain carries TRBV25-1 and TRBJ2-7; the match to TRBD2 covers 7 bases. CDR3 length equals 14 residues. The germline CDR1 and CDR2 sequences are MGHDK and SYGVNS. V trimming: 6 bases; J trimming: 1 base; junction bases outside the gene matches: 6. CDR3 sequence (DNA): TGTGCCAGCAGCCCCCTAGCGGATTCCTACGAGCAGTACTTC. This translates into CASSPLADSYEQYF.

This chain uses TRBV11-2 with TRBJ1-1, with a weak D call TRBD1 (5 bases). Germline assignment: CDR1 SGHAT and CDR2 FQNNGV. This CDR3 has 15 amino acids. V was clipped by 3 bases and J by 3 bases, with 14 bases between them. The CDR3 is CASSFRVWGDTEAFF. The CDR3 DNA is TGTGCCAGCAGCTTCAGGGTTTGGGGAGACACTGAAGCTTTCTTT.

CDR3 bases: TGTGCCAGCAGTTTATACGAAGGGTTGGAGACCCAGTACTTC. This translates into CASSLYEGLETQYF. The chain employs TRBV28 and TRBJ2-5; no clear D gene. Germline V gene sequence: CDR1 MDHEN, CDR2 SYDVKM. Between the trimmed V and J ends, which lost 1 base and 5 bases, there was a span of 11 bases. The CDR3 is made up of 14 amino acids.

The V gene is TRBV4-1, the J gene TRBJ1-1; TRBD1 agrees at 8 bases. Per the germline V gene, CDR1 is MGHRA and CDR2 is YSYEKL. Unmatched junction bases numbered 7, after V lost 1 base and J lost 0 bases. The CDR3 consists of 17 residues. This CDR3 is CASSQAWGQAMNTEAFF. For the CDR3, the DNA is TGCGCCAGCAGCCAAGCTTGGGGACAGGCGATGAACACTGAAGCTTTCTTT.

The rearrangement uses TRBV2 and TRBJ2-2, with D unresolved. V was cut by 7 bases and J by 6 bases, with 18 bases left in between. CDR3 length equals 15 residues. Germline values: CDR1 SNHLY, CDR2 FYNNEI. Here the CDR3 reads CASTRTLTGSGELFF. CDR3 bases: TGTGCCAGCACCCGAACTTTGACCGGGTCCGGGGAGCTGTTTTTT.

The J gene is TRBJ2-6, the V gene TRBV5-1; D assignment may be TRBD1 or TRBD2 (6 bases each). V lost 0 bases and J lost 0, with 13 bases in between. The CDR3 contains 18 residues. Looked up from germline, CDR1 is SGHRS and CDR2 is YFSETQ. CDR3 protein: CASSLGQAGSSGANVLTF. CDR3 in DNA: TGCGCCAGCAGCTTGGGACAGGCCGGGAGCTCTGGGGCCAACGTCCTGACTTTC.

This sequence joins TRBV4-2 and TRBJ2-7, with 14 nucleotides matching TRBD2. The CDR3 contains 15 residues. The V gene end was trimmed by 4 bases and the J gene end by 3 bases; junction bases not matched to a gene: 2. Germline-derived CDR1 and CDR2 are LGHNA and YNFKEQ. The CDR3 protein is CASSPGTSGSYEQYF. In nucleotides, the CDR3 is TGTGCCAGCAGCCCCGGGACTAGCGGGAGCTACGAGCAGTACTTC.